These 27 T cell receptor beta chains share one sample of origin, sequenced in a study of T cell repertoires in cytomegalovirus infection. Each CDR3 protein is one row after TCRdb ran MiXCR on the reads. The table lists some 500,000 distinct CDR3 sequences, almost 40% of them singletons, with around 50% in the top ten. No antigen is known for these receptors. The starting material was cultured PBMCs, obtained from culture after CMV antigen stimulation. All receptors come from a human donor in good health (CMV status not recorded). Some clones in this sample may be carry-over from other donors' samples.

The CDR3 DNA follows: TGTGCCAGCACCCCCGAACCTGGGGGTGGGTATGGCTACACCTTC. It specifies CASTPEPGGGYGYTF. The genes are TRBV7-2 and TRBJ1-2; TRBD1 might be the D (5 bases). This CDR3 comprises 15 residues. The V end was cut by 7 bases, the J end by 5 bases, with 20 bases between. The germline CDR1 and CDR2 sequences are SGHTA and FQGNSA.

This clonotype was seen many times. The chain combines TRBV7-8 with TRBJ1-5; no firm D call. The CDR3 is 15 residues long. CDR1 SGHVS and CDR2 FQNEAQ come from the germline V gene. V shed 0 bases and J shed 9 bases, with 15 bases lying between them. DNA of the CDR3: TGTGCCAGCAGCTTAGCTACTCGCGGGTTAGGGCCCCAGCATTTT. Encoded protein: CASSLATRGLGPQHF.

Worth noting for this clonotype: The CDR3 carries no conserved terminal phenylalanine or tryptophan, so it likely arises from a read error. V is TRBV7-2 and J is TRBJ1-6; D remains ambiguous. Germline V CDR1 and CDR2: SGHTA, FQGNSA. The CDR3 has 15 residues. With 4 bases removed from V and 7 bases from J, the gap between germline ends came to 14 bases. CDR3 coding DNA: TGTGCCAGCAGCTCCCCCATGGGCTCCAATTCACCCCTCCACTAT. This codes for CASSSPMGSNSPLHY.

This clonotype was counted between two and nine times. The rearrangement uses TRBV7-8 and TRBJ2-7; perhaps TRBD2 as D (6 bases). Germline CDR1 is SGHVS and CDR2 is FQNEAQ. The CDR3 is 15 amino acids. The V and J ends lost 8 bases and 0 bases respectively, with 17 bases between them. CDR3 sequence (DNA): TGTGCCAGCCGCCCCCTCCCCGGGGGCTCCTACGAGCAGTACTTC. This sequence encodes CASRPLPGGSYEQYF.

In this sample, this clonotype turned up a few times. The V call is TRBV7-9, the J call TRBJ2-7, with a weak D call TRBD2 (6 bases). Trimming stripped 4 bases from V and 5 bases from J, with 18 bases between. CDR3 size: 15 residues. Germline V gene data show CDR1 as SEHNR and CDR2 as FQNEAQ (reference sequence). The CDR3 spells CASSYGSRASHEQYF. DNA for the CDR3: TGTGCCAGCAGCTACGGGAGCAGGGCATCCCACGAGCAGTACTTC.

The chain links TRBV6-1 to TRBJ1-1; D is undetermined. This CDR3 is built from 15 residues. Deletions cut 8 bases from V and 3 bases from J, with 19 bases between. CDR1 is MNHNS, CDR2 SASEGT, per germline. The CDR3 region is CASEPRSEADTEAFF. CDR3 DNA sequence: TGTGCCAGCGAGCCACGGAGCGAGGCAGACACTGAAGCTTTCTTT.

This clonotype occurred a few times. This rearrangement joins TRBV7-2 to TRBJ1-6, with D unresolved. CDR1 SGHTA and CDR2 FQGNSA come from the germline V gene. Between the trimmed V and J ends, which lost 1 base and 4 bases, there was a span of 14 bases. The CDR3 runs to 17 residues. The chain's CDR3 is CASSLGVRGLYNSPLHF. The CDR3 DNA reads TGTGCCAGCAGCTTAGGGGTCCGGGGTCTATATAATTCACCCCTCCACTTT.

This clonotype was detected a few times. CDR3 bases: TGTGCCACCCGGGAACTAGCGGGTCTCACCGGGGAGCTGTTTTTT. Translating gives CATRELAGLTGELFF. This chain joins TRBV11-2 and TRBJ2-2; TRBD2 aligns across 9 bases. The germline gives CDR1 SGHAT, CDR2 FQNNGV. The CDR3 spans 15 residues. Germline trimming cut 10 bases from V and 4 bases from J; bases unmatched to any gene: 10.

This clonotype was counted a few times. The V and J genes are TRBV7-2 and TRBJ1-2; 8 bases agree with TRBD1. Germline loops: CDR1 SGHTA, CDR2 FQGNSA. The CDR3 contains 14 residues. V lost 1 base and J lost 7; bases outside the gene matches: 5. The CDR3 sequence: CASSLGQGIAGYTF. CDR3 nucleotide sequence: TGTGCCAGCAGCTTAGGACAGGGGATCGCTGGCTACACCTTC.

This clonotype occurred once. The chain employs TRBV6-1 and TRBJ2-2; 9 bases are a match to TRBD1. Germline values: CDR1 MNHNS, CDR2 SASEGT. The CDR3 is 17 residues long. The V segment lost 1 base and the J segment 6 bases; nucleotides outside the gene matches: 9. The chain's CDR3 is CASSEVGQGLFPGELFF. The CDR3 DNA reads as TGTGCCAGCAGTGAAGTAGGACAGGGGTTATTCCCCGGGGAGCTGTTTTTT.

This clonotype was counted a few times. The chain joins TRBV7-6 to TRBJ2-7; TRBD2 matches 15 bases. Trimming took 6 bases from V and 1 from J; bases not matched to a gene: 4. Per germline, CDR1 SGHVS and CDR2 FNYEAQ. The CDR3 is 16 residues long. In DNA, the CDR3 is TGTGCCAGCAGTTTTGGGACTAGCGGGGGGTCCTACGAGCAGTACTTC. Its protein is CASSFGTSGGSYEQYF.

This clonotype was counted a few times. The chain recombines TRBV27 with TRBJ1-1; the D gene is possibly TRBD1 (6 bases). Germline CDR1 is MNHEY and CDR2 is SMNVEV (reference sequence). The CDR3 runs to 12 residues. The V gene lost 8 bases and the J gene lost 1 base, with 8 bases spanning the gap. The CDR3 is CASQTGNTEAFF. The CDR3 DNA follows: TGTGCCAGCCAGACAGGGAACACTGAAGCTTTCTTT.

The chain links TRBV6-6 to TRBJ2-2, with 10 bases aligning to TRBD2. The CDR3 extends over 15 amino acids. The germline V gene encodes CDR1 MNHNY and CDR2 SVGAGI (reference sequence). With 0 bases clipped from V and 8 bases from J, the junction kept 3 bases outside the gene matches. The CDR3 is CASSYSQLAGGELFF. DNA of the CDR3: TGTGCCAGCAGTTACTCCCAACTAGCGGGGGGGGAGCTGTTTTTT.

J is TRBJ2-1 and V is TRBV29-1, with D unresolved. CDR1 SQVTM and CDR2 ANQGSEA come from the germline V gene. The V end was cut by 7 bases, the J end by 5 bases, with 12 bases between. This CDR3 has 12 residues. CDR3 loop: CSGKSADNEQFF. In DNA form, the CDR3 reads TGCAGCGGGAAGTCGGCGGACAATGAGCAGTTCTTC.

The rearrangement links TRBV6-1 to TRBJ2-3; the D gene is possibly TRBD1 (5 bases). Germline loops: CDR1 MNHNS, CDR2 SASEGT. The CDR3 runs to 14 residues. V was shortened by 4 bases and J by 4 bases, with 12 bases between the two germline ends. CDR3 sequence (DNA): TGTGCCAGCAGTGTGGGGCCTCTCGCAGATACGCAGTATTTT. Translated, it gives CASSVGPLADTQYF.

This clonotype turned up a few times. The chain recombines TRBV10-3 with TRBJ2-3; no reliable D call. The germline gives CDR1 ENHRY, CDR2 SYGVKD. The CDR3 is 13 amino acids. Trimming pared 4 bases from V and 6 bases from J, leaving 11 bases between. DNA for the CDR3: TGTGCCATCAGTGTTGAGCCCGGGGATACGCAGTATTTT. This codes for CAISVEPGDTQYF.

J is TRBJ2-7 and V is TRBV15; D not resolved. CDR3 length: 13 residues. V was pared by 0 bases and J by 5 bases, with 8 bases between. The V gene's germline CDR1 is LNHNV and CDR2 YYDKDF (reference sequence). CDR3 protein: CATSRDPADEQYF. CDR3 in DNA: TGTGCCACCAGCAGAGATCCGGCCGACGAGCAGTACTTC. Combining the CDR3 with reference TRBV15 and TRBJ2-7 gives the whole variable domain DAMVIQNPRYQVTQFGKPVTLSCSQTLNHNVMYWYQQKSSQAPKLLFHYYDKDFNNEADTPDNFQSRRPNTSFCFLDIRSPGLGDTAMYLCATSRDPADEQYFGPGTRLTVT.

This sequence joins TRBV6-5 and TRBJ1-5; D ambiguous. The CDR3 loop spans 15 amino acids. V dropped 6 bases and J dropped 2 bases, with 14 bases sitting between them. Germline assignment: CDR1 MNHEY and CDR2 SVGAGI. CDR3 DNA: TGTGCCAGCAGGTTGGGGAGGCTTGGCAATCAGCCCCAGCATTTT. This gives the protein CASRLGRLGNQPQHF.

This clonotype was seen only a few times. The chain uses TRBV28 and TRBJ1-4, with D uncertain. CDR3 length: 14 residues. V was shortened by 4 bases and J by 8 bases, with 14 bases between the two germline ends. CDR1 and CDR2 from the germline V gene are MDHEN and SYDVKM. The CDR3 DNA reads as TGTGCCAGCAGTTCGGACGGCCTTTGGGAAAAACTGTTTTTT. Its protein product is CASSSDGLWEKLFF. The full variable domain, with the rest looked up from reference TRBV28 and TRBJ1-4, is DVKVTQSSRYLVKRTGEKVFLECVQDMDHENMFWYRQDPGLGLRLIYFSYDVKMKEKGDIPEGYSVSREKKERFSLILESASTNQTSMYLCASSSDGLWEKLFFGSGTQLSVL.

The CDR3 is CAISPGTSVYTDTQYF. As DNA, the CDR3 is TGTGCCATCAGTCCGGGGACTAGCGTTTACACAGATACGCAGTATTTT. The V gene is TRBV10-3, the J gene TRBJ2-3; TRBD2 aligns across 10 bases. This CDR3 spans 16 amino acids. Unmatched junction bases numbered 7, after V lost 5 bases and J lost 2 bases. The germline CDR1 and CDR2 sequences are ENHRY and SYGVKD.

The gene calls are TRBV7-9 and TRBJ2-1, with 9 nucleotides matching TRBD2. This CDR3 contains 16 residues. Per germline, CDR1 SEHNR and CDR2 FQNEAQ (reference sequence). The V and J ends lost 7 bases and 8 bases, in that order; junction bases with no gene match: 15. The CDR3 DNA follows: TGTGCCAGCAACTTTTATAGGGGCGGGAGGGCCGATGAGCAGTTCTTC. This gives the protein CASNFYRGGRADEQFF.

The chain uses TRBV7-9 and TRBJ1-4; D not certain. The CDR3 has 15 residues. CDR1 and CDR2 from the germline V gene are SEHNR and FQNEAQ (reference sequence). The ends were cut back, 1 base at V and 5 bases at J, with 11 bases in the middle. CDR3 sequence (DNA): TGTGCCAGCAGCTTAGGACCCACCCGGAATGAAAAACTGTTTTTT. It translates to CASSLGPTRNEKLFF.

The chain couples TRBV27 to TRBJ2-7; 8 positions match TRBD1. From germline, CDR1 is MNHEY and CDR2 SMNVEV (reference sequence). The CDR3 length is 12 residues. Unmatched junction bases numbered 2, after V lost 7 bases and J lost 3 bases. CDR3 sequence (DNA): TGTGCCAGCATGGGGACAGGCTACGAGCAGTACTTC. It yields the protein CASMGTGYEQYF.

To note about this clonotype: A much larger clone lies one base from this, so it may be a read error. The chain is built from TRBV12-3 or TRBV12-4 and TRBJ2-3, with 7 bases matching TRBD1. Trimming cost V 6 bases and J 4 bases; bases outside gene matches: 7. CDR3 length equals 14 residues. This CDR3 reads CASSRRQGPDTQYF. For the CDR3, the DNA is TGTGCCAGCAGCCGTAGACAGGGCCCAGATACGCAGTATTTT.

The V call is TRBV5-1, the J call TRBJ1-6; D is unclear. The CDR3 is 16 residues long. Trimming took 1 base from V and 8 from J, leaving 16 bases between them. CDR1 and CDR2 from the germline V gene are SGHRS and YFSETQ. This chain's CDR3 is CASSLLVAGIDSPLHF. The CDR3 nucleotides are TGCGCCAGCAGCTTGTTGGTCGCGGGAATCGATTCACCCCTCCACTTT.

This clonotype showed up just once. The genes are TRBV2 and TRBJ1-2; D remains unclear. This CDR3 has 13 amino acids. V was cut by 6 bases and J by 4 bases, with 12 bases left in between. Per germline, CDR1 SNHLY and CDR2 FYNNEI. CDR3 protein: CASSAAGIYGYTF. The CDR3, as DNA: TGTGCCAGCAGCGCAGCCGGGATCTATGGCTACACCTTC.

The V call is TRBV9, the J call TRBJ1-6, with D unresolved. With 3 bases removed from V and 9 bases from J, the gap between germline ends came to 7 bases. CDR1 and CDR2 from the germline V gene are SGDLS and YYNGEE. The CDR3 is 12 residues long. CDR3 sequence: CASSADGSPLHF. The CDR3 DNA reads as TGTGCCAGCAGCGCCGATGGTTCACCCCTCCACTTT. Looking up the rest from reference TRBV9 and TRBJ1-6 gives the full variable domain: DSGVTQTPKHLITATGQRVTLRCSPRSGDLSVYWYQQSLDQGLQFLIQYYNGEERAKGNILERFSAQQFPDLHSELNLSSLELGDSALYFCASSADGSPLHFGNGTRLTVT.